The TCR beta chain described here comes from a study of T cell responses to AZD1222 COVID-19 vaccine. The CDR3 is 13 residues long. Germline loops: CDR1 LNHDA, CDR2 SQIVND (reference sequence). The V end was cut by 2 bases, the J end by 0 bases, with 4 bases between. Clones were sequenced by immunoSEQ multiplex PCR, and TCRdb holds only the in-frame ones, with some missing. The data contain about 95,000 clones, roughly nine tenths of them singletons. With regard to this clone: Its antigen is still unknown.

Overall study findings and caveats: At 160-218 and 743-854, vaccine-associated CD4 TCRs were dominant, and they spanned spike. The study reported that nearly half of spike-specific TCRs target unmutated variant regions. The breadth and depth of Spike-specific TCRs increased once two AZD1222 doses had been given.

The sequences come from peripheral blood, collected on day 0 of AZD1222 vaccination. This receptor was obtained from an adult in good health. The V and J genes are TRBV19 and TRBJ1-1, with D unresolved. CDR3 DNA: TGTGCCAGTAGTATAAGTCTGAACACTGAAGCTTTCTTT. It yields the protein CASSISLNTEAFF.